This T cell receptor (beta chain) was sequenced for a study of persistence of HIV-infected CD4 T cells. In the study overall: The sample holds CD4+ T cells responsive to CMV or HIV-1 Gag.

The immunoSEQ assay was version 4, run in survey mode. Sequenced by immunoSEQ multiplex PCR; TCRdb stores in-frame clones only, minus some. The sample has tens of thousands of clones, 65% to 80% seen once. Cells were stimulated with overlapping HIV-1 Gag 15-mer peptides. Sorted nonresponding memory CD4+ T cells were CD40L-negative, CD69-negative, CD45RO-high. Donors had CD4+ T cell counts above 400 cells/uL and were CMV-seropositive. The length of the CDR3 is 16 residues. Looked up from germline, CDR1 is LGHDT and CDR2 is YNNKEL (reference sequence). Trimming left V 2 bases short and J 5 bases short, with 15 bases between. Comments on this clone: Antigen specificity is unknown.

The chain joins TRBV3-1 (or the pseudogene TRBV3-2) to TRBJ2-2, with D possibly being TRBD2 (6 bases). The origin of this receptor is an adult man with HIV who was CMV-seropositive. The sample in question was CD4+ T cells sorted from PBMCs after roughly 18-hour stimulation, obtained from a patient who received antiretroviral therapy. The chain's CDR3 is CASSQIGSSVTGELFF. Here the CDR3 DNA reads TGTGCCAGCAGCCAAATAGGGTCTAGCGTAACCGGGGAGCTGTTTTTT.